Listed below are T cell receptor beta chains from one sample, sequenced in a study of cytomegalovirus exposure and HLA in healthy donors. Assay used: immunoSEQ multiplex PCR; TCRdb lists only in-frame clones, some missing. This sample yields about 180,000 clones, of which 82% are seen a single time; approximately 1.5% belongs to the top ten. What was sequenced was PBMCs. Receptors were obtained from a man aged 40-50 years in good health and CMV-seronegative. Each CDR3 is given without its conserved first and last residue.

>TRBV2
ASPQGGGMNTEAF
>TRBV6-1
ASSGDRGETQY
>TRBV2
ASRKTGVESNEQF
>TRBV7-9
ASSSMTSGRTRSYNEQF
>TRBV5-1
ASSLDRVPYEQY
>TRBV18
ASSPSGVGNTEAF
>TRBV5-6
ASSPDLRNYGYT
>TRBV21-1
ARDRGRHNEQF
>TRBV11-1
ATDRGYEQY
>TRBV7-2
ASSLVIGNEQF
>TRBV7-2
ASSLNTGGVGYT
>TRBV27
ASSPLGGLETQY
>TRBV19
ASSRPSRDISGYT
>TRBV7-9
ASSPDTYGYT
>TRBV7-8
ASSPRGRGIGEMNTEAF
>TRBV7-6
ASSPDRPNEQY
>TRBV18
ASSRGGMSTDTQY
>TRBV6-7
ATTSRTGTVNEKLF
>TRBV6-6
ASLDTSGSSYNEQF
>TRBV27
ASISWDRGPEAF
>TRBV15
ATSRARTGRSDEQF
>TRBV5-1
ASSSGGPETQY
>TRBV5-5
ASSFRRGQETQY
>TRBV9
ASSVDYGRGEQY